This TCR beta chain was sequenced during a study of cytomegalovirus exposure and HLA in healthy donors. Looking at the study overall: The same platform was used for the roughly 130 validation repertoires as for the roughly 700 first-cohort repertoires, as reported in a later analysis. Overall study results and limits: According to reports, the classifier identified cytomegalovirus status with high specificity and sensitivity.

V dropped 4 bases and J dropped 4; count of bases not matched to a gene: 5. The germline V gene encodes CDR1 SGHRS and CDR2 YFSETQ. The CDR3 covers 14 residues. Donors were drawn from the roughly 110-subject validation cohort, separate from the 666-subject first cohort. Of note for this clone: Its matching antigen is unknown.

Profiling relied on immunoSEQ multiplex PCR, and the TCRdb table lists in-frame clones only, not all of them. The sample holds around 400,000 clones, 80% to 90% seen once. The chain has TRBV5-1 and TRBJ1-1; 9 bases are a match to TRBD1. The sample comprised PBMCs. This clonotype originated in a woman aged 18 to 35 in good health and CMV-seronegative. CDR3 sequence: CASSLDRGGTEAFF. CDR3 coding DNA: TGCGCCAGCAGCCTGGACAGGGGTGGCACTGAAGCTTTCTTT.